The T cell receptor (beta chain) under discussion was sequenced for a study of blood T cell repertoires in COVID-19. Overall study context: T cells, B-cell-depleted T cells, or PBMCs provided the cDNA or gDNA that served as material.

Sequencing used immunoSEQ multiplex PCR; TCRdb keeps in-frame clones, though not all of them. The sample has 77,000 or so clones, approximately 80% seen once. V gave up 7 bases and J gave up 7 bases, with 16 bases separating them. The CDR3 runs to 13 residues. The germline CDR1 and CDR2 sequences are ENHRY and SYGVKD. V gene TRBV10-3 combines with J gene TRBJ1-1; D is uncertain. The origin of this receptor is an older woman with acute or convalescent COVID-19. The sequenced sample consisted of peripheral blood. Here the CDR3 DNA reads TGTGCCATCATGGAGCCGATACGGAATGAAGCTTTCTTT. Protein: CAIMEPIRNEAFF.